This record concerns one T cell receptor (beta chain) sequence. Its cognate antigen is unknown. Method: immunoSEQ multiplex PCR; TCRdb's copy keeps in-frame clones and lacks some. The repertoire consists of around 25,000 clones, with approximately 91% occurring once and the leading ten covering roughly 23%. This sample was taken from a study of T cells in localized non-small cell lung cancer. The V end lost 6 bases, the J end lost 7 bases, and 22 bases lay between the germline ends. The CDR3 loop spans 16 amino acids. Germline V gene data show CDR1 as ENHRY and CDR2 as SYGVKD. Points from the study as a whole: The appearance of a median about 62 of the top 100 tumor clones was seen in adjacent lung. Uninvolved adjacent lung showed the highest T cell clonality, exceeding tumor.

This chain uses TRBV10-3 with TRBJ2-1; either TRBD1 or TRBD2 may supply D (6 bases each). The input for sequencing was peripheral blood, taken before any cancer treatment. The clonotype originates from a man aged 40 to 70 with stage I squamous cell lung carcinoma. This CDR3 reads CAIRPGGLGVSNEQFF. Here the CDR3 DNA reads TGTGCCATCAGACCCGGGGGCCTTGGAGTGAGTAATGAGCAGTTCTTC.